This entry lists 16 T cell receptor beta chains sequenced from one sample in a study of blood T cell repertoires in COVID-19. Sequencing used immunoSEQ multiplex PCR; TCRdb keeps in-frame clones, though not all of them. The sample gives approximately 240,000 clones, 80% to 90% of which show up once; about 4% is in the top ten. The source material was peripheral blood. These receptors all stem from a man aged 45-65 years with acute or convalescent COVID-19.

The chain couples TRBV5-4 to TRBJ2-7; 7 positions match TRBD2. The CDR3 covers 16 residues. V lost 3 bases, J lost 3 bases, and 12 bases stayed unmatched. Germline CDR1 reads SGHNT; CDR2 reads YYREEE (reference sequence). CDR3 nucleotides: TGTGCCAGCAGCTCCCCAGGCGGGAGTGAGAACTACGAGCAGTACTTC. Protein: CASSSPGGSENYEQYF.

This clone was recorded once. CDR3 loop: CASSPRQKGYEQYF. CDR3 nucleotide sequence: TGCGCCAGCAGCCCCCGACAGAAAGGCTACGAGCAGTACTTC. The V and J genes are TRBV5-1 and TRBJ2-7; tentative D call: TRBD1 (5 bases). From germline, CDR1 is SGHRS and CDR2 YFSETQ. V lost 4 bases, J lost 3 bases, and 14 bases lay in between. The CDR3 totals 14 residues.

V gene TRBV3-1 (or the pseudogene TRBV3-2) combines with J gene TRBJ1-2; the match to TRBD1 covers 10 bases. V lost 0 bases and J lost 3; bases outside the gene matches: 16. The germline V gene encodes CDR1 LGHDT and CDR2 YNNKEL (reference sequence). This CDR3 comprises 20 residues. The chain's CDR3 is CASSQETFGAGTGVDYGYTF. The CDR3 DNA sequence: TGTGCCAGCAGCCAAGAAACCTTCGGAGCCGGGACAGGGGTCGACTATGGCTACACCTTC.

This chain links TRBV28 with TRBJ1-5; TRBD1 aligns across 7 bases. Germline assignment: CDR1 MDHEN and CDR2 SYDVKM. This CDR3 spans 16 amino acids. The V segment lost 4 bases and the J segment 4 bases; nucleotides outside the gene matches: 10. CDR3 protein: CASSSSGQPSNQPQHF. The CDR3 region has the DNA TGTGCCAGCAGTTCCTCGGGACAGCCGTCAAATCAGCCCCAGCATTTT.

The rearrangement links TRBV5-1 to TRBJ2-1, with D possibly TRBD1 on 5 matching bases. V lost 0 bases and J lost 1, with 11 bases in between. Germline lookup yields CDR1 SGHRS and CDR2 YFSETQ. The CDR3 loop spans 16 amino acids. The CDR3, as DNA: TGCGCCAGCAGCTTGGGTAGGGGCCGGTCCTACAATGAGCAGTTCTTC. It yields the protein CASSLGRGRSYNEQFF.

This sequence joins TRBV5-6 and TRBJ2-5; tentative D call: TRBD1 (5 bases). Germline values: CDR1 SGHDT, CDR2 YYEEEE. The V gene lost 2 bases and the J gene lost 0 bases, with 14 bases spanning the gap. The length of the CDR3 is 16 residues. CDR3 in amino acids: CASSFRGHSYQETQYF. In nucleotides, the CDR3 is TGTGCCAGCAGCTTTCGAGGACATTCGTACCAAGAGACCCAGTACTTC.

The chain is built from TRBV6-1 and TRBJ1-1; 11 bases are a match to TRBD1. CDR3 size: 16 residues. From germline, CDR1 is MNHNS and CDR2 SASEGT. Losses at the gene ends were 4 bases for V and 6 bases for J; bases not matched to a gene: 10. CDR3 coding DNA: TGTGCCAGCAGTGGTGGGAGGGACAGGGGGTTCTCTGAAGCTTTCTTT. Translated: CASSGGRDRGFSEAFF.

The CDR3 bases are TGTGCCAGCCGGAGGACTAGCGGGAGTGAGACCCAGTACTTC. Protein sequence: CASRRTSGSETQYF. This rearrangement joins TRBV28 to TRBJ2-5; 13 bases map to TRBD2. V shed 8 bases, J shed 5 bases, and the junction held 5 bases outside the gene matches. The V gene's germline CDR1 is MDHEN and CDR2 SYDVKM. The CDR3 consists of 14 residues. The entire variable domain, with the rest obtained from reference TRBV28 and TRBJ2-5, is as follows: DVKVTQSSRYLVKRTGEKVFLECVQDMDHENMFWYRQDPGLGLRLIYFSYDVKMKEKGDIPEGYSVSREKKERFSLILESASTNQTSMYLCASRRTSGSETQYFGPGTRLLVL.

This clone was seen only a few times. The rearrangement joins TRBV5-1 to TRBJ2-1; TRBD2 agrees at 11 bases. The V gene's germline CDR1 is SGHRS and CDR2 YFSETQ. Trimming removed 4 bases from V and 9 bases from J; junction bases left unmatched: 15. The CDR3 runs 17 residues. The CDR3 sequence is CASSIRGGSGGASEQFF. The CDR3, as DNA: TGCGCCAGCAGCATCCGGGGCGGTAGCGGGGGGGCGAGTGAGCAGTTCTTC.

The chain has TRBV2 and TRBJ1-4, with TRBD1 identical over 8 bases. Germline lookup yields CDR1 SNHLY and CDR2 FYNNEI. The CDR3 spans 15 residues. V gave up 6 bases and J gave up 3 bases; unmatched junction bases: 6. CDR3 in DNA: TGTGCCAGCAGATCCCAGGGGGCTTCTAATGAAAAACTGTTTTTT. The encoded protein is CASRSQGASNEKLFF.

The genes are TRBV18 and TRBJ1-4, with 7 bases fitting TRBD1. V shed 3 bases, J shed 0 bases, and the junction held 7 bases outside the gene matches. The CDR3 is made up of 17 amino acids. Germline V gene lookup returns CDR1 KGHSH and CDR2 LQKENI. The CDR3 sequence: CASSPGDTGATNEKLFF. The CDR3 DNA follows: TGTGCCAGCTCACCTGGGGATACAGGGGCAACTAATGAAAAACTGTTTTTT.

The rearrangement joins TRBV12-3 or TRBV12-4 to TRBJ1-2, with D possibly TRBD1 on 6 matching bases. The CDR3 covers 12 residues. Between the trimmed V and J ends, which lost 11 bases and 8 bases, there was a span of 18 bases. The CDR3 region is CAASGGWRGYTF. In nucleotides, the CDR3 is TGTGCCGCATCGGGGGGCTGGAGGGGCTACACCTTC.

J is TRBJ2-3 and V is TRBV10-3, with 8 bases matching TRBD2. From germline, CDR1 is ENHRY and CDR2 SYGVKD. The CDR3 length is 15 residues. V shed 3 bases and J 4 bases; nucleotides not matched to a gene: 6. CDR3 sequence: CAISDTGGPPDTQYF. CDR3 coding DNA: TGTGCCATCAGTGATACGGGAGGGCCTCCAGATACGCAGTATTTT.

V and J are TRBV7-9 and TRBJ2-7, with 7 bases fitting TRBD1. Germline V gene data show CDR1 as SEHNR and CDR2 as FQNEAQ (reference sequence). The CDR3 is 13 amino acids. The V gene end was trimmed by 7 bases and the J gene end by 5 bases; junction bases not matched to a gene: 8. The CDR3 sequence is CASTPDRNHEQYF. The CDR3 region has the DNA TGTGCCAGCACTCCGGACAGGAACCACGAGCAGTACTTC.

This clone was counted between two and nine times. The chain has TRBV7-2 and TRBJ1-2; a possible D gene is TRBD1 (6 bases). This CDR3 is built from 14 residues. V was clipped by 6 bases and J by 4 bases, with 15 bases between them. The germline CDR1 and CDR2 sequences are SGHTA and FQGNSA. The CDR3 sequence: CASSHEGRGYGYTF. CDR3 nucleotides: TGTGCCAGCAGTCATGAGGGCAGGGGCTATGGCTACACCTTC.

This clone occurred once. The rearrangement uses TRBV30 and TRBJ1-2; the D gene is possibly TRBD1 (6 bases). There are 11 residues in the CDR3. With 5 bases removed from V and 7 bases from J, the gap between germline ends came to 11 bases. Germline lookup yields CDR1 GTSNPN and CDR2 SVGIG (reference sequence). CDR3 coding DNA: TGTGCCTGGGGGGGCCATGGTGGCTACACCTTC. This encodes CAWGGHGGYTF.